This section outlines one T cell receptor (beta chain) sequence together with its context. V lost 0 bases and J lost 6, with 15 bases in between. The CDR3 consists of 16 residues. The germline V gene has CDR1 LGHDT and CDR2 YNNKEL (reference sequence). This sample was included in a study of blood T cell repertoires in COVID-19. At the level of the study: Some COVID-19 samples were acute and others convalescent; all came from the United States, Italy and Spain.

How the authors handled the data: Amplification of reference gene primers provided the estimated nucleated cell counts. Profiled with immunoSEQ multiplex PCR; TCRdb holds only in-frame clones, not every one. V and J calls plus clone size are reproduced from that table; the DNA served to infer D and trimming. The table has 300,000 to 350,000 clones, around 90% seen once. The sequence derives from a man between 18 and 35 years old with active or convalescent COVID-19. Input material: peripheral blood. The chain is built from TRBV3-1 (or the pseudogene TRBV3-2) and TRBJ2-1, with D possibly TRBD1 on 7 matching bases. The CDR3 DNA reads TGTGCCAGCAGCCAAGATCAGGGGGGCCTTACCAATGAGCAGTTCTTC. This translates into CASSQDQGGLTNEQFF.